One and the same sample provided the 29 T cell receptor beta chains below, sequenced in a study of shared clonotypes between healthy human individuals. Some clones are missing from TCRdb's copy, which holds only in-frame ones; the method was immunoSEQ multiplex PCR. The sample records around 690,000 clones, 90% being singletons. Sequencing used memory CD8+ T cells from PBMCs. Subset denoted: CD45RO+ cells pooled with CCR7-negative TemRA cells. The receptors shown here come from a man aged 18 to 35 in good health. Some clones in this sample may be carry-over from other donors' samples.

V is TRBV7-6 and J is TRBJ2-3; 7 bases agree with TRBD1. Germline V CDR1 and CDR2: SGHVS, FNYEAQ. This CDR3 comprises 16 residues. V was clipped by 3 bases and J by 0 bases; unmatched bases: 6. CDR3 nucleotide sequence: TGTGCCAGCAGCTTGTCGGGACAGACTAGCACAGATACGCAGTATTTT. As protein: CASSLSGQTSTDTQYF.

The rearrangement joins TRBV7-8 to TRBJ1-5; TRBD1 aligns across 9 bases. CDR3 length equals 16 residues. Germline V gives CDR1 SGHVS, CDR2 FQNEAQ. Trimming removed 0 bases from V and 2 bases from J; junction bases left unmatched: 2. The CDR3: CASSLARDRGNQPQHF. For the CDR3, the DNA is TGTGCCAGCAGCTTAGCGAGGGACAGGGGCAATCAGCCCCAGCATTTT. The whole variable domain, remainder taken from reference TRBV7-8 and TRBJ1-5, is GAGVSQSPRYKVAKRGQDVALRCDPISGHVSLFWYQQALGQGPEFLTYFQNEAQLDKSGLPSDRFFAERPEGSVSTLKIQRTQQEDSAVYLCASSLARDRGNQPQHFGDGTRLSIL.

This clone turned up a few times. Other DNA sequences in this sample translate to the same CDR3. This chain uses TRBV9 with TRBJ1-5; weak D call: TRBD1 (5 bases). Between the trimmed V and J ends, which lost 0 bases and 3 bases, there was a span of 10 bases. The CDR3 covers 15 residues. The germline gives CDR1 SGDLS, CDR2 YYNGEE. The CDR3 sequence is CASSVGGDSNQPQHF. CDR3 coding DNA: TGTGCCAGCAGCGTAGGGGGGGACTCCAATCAGCCCCAGCATTTT.

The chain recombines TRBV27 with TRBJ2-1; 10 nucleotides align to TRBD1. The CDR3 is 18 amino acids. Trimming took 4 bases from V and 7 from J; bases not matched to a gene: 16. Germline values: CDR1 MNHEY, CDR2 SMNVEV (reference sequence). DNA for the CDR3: TGTGCCAGCAGTTCAGCAGACGTGACAGGGGGCGCGGATAATGAGCAGTTCTTC. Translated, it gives CASSSADVTGGADNEQFF.

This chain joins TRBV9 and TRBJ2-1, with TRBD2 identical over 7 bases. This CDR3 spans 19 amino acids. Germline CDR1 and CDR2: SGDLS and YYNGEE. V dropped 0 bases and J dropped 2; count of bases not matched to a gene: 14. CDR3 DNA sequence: TGTGCCAGCAGCGTAGGAAGCGGGAACACAAAGGGCCCCTACAATGAGCAGTTCTTC. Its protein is CASSVGSGNTKGPYNEQFF.

CDR3 region: CASSQGPGTGVNEQYF. In DNA, the CDR3 is TGCGCCAGCAGCCAGGGCCCCGGGACTGGCGTTAACGAGCAGTACTTC. V and J are TRBV4-3 and TRBJ2-7, with D perhaps TRBD2 (6 bases). In germline, CDR1 is LGHNA, CDR2 YSLEER. The CDR3 extends over 16 amino acids. V lost 3 bases, J lost 5 bases, and 20 bases lay in between.

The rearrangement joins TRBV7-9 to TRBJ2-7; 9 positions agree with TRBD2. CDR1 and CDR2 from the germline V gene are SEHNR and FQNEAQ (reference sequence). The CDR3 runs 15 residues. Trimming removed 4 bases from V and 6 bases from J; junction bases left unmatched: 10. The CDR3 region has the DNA TGTGCCAGCAGCTCTACTAGCGGGTCCTGGCCCGAGCAGTACTTC. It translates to CASSSTSGSWPEQYF.

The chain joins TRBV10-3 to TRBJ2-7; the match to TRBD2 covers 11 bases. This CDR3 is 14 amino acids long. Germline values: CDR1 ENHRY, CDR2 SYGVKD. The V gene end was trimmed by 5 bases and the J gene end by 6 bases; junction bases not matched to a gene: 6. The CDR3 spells CAISTSGRGGEQYF. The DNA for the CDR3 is TGTGCCATCAGTACTAGCGGGAGAGGTGGCGAGCAGTACTTC.

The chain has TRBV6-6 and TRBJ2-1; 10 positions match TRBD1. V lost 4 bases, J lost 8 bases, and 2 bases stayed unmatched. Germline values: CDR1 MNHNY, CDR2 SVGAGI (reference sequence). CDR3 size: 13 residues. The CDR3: CASSSTGGHEQFF. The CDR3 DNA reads TGTGCCAGCAGTTCGACAGGGGGCCATGAGCAGTTCTTC.

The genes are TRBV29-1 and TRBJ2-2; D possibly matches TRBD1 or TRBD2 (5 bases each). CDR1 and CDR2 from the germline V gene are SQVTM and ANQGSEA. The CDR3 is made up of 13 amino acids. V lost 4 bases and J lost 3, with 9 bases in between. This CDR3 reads CSVGPGHTGELFF. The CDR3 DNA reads TGCAGCGTTGGACCGGGGCACACCGGGGAGCTGTTTTTT.

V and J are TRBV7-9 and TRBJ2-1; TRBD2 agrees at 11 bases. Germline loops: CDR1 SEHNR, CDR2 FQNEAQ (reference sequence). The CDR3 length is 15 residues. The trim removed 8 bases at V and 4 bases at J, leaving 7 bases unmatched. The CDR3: CASSTSGTRYNEQFF. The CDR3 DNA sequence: TGTGCCAGCTCGACTAGCGGGACGCGGTACAATGAGCAGTTCTTC. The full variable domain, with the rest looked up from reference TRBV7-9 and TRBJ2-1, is DTGVSQNPRHKITKRGQNVTFRCDPISEHNRLYWYRQTLGQGPEFLTYFQNEAQLEKSRLLSDRFSAERPKGSFSTLEIQRTEQGDSAMYLCASSTSGTRYNEQFFGPGTRLTVL.

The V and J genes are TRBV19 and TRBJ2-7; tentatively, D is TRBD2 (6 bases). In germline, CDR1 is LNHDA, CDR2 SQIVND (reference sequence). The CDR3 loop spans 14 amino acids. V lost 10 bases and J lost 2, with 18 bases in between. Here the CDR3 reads CATRESIRPYEQYF. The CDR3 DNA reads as TGTGCCACCCGGGAGTCCATTAGGCCCTACGAGCAGTACTTC. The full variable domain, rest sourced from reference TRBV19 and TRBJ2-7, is DGGITQSPKYLFRKEGQNVTLSCEQNLNHDAMYWYRQDPGQGLRLIYYSQIVNDFQKGDIAEGYSVSREKKESFPLTVTSAQKNPTAFYLCATRESIRPYEQYFGPGTRLTVT.

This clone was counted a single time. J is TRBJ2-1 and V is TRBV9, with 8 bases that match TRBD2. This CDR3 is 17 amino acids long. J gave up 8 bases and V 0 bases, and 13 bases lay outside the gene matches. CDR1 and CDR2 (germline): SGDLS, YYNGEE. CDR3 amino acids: CASSVDGRGIHSDEQFF. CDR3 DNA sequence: TGTGCCAGCAGCGTAGACGGGAGGGGGATCCACAGCGATGAGCAGTTCTTC.

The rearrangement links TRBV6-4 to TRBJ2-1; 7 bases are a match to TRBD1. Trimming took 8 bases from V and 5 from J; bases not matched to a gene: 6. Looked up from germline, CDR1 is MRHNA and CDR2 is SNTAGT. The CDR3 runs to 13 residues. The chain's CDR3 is CASSGQINNEQFF. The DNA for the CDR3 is TGTGCCAGCTCGGGACAGATTAACAATGAGCAGTTCTTC.

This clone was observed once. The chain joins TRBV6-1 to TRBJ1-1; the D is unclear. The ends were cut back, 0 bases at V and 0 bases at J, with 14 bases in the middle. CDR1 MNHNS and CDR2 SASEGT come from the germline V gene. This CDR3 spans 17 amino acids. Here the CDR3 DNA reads TGTGCCAGCAGTGAAGCTTTCGCAGCCTCTCTGAACACTGAAGCTTTCTTT. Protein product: CASSEAFAASLNTEAFF.

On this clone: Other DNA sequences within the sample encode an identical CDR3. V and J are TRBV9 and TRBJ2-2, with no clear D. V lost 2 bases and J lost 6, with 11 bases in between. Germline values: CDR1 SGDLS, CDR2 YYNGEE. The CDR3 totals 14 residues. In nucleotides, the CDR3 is TGTGCCAGCAGCGTTGGCGATTCGCCCGGGGAGCTGTTTTTT. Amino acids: CASSVGDSPGELFF.

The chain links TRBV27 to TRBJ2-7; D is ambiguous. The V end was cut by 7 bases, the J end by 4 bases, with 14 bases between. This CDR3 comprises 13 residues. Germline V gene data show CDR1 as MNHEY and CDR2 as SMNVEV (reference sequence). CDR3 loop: CASTRPDLYEQYF. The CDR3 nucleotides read TGTGCCAGCACCCGTCCGGACCTGTACGAGCAGTACTTC.

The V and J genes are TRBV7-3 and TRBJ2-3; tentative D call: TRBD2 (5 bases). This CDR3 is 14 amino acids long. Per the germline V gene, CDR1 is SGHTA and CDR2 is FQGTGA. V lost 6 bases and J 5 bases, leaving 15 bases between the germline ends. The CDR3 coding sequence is TGTGCCAGCAGTGTCGTGGGAGCTGGAGATACGCAGTATTTT. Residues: CASSVVGAGDTQYF.

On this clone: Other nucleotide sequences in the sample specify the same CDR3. The CDR3 region has the DNA TGCGCCAGCAGCCAAGATCGGACAGTTTCTGGAAACACCATATATTTT. It encodes CASSQDRTVSGNTIYF. The J gene is TRBJ1-3, the V gene TRBV4-1, with D perhaps matching TRBD1 (6 bases). CDR1 MGHRA and CDR2 YSYEKL come from the germline V gene. The germline V and J ends were trimmed by 0 bases and 1 base, with 10 bases remaining between them. The CDR3 is made up of 16 amino acids.

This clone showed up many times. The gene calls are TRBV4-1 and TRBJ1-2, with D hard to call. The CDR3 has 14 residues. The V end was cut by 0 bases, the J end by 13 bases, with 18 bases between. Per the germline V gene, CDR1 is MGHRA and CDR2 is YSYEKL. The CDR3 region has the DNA TGCGCCAGCAGCCAAGACACCCTGCCGGACTACTGCACCTTC. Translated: CASSQDTLPDYCTF.

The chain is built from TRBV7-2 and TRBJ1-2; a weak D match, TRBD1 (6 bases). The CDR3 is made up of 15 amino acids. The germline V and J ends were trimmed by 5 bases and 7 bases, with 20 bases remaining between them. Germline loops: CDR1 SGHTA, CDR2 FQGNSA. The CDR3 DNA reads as TGTGCCAGCAGCGCACGGGACACCGTGGCCTCTGGCTACACCTTC. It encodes CASSARDTVASGYTF. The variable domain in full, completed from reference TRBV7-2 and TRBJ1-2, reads GAGVSQSPSNKVTEKGKDVELRCDPISGHTALYWYRQSLGQGLEFLIYFQGNSAPDKSGLPSDRFSAERTGGSVSTLTIQRTQQEDSAVYLCASSARDTVASGYTFGSGTRLTVV.

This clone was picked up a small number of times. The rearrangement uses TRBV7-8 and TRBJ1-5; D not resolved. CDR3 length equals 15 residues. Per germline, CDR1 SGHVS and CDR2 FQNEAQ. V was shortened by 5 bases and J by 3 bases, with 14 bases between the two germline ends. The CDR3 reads CASSRRRDANQPQHF. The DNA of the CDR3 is TGTGCCAGCAGCAGGCGGCGGGATGCCAATCAGCCCCAGCATTTT.

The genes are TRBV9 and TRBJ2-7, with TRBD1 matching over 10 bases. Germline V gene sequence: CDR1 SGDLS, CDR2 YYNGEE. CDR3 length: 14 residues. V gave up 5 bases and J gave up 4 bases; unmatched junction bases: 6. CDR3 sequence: CASSRGQGGYEQYF. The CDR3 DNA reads TGTGCCAGCAGTAGAGGACAGGGGGGGTACGAGCAGTACTTC.

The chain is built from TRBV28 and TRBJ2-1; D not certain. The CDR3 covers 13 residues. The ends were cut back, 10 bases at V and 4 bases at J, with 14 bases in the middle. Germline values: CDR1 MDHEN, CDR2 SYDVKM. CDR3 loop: CAIRPPRYNEQFF. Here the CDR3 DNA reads TGTGCCATCCGCCCCCCGCGATACAATGAGCAGTTCTTC.

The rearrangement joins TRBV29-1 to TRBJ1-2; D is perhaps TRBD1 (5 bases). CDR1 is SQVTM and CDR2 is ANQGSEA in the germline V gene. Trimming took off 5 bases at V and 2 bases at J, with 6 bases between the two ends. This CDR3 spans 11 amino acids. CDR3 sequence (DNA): TGCAGCGTTAGACAGAACTATGGCTACACCTTC. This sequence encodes CSVRQNYGYTF.

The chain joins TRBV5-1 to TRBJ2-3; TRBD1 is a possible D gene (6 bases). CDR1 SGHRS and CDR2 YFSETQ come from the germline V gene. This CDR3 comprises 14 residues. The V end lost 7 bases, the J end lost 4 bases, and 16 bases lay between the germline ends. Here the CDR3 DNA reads TGCGCCAGCTATTCCCAGGGGCGGGCAGATACGCAGTATTTT. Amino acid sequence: CASYSQGRADTQYF.

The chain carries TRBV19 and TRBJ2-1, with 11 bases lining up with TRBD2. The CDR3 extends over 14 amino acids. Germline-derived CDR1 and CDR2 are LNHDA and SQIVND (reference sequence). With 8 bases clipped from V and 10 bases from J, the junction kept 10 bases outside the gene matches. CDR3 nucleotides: TGTGCCAGTTCACCCGGGACTAGCGGACCGGAGCAGTTCTTC. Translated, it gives CASSPGTSGPEQFF.

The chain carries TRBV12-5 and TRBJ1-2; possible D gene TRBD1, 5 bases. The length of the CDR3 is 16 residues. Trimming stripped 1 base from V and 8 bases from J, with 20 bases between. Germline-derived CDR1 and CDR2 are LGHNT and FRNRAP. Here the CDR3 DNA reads TGTGCTAGTGGTTTGGGGCACCGGGACGCCTCAAGGGGCTACACCTTC. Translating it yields CASGLGHRDASRGYTF.

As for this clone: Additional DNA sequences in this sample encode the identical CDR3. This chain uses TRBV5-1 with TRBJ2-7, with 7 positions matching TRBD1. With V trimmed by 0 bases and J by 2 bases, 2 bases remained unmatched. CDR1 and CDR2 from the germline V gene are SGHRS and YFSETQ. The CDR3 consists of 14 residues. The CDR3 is CASSLAGTAYEQYF. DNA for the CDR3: TGCGCCAGCAGCTTGGCCGGGACAGCCTACGAGCAGTACTTC.